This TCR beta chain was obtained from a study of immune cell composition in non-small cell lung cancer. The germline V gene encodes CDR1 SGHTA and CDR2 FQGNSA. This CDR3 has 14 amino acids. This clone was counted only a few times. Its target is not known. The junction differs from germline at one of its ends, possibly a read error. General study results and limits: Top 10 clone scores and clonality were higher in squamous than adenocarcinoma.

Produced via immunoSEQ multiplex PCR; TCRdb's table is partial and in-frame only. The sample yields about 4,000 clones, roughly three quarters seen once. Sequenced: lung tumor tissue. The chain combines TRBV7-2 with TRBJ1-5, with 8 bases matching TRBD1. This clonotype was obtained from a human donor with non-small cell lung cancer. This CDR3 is CASSLPGGNRPQHF. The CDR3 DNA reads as TGTGCCAGCAGCTTACCAGGGGGCAATCGGCCCCAGCATTTT.